This T cell receptor beta chain was observed in a study of graft-versus-host responses after intestinal transplantation. Note on this clone: Its antigen is still unknown.

Method: immunoSEQ multiplex PCR; TCRdb's copy keeps in-frame clones and lacks some. The profile shows about 96,000 clones, 80% to 95% of them singletons. Trimming cost V 8 bases and J 3 bases; bases outside gene matches: 11. Germline-derived CDR1 and CDR2 are MDHEN and SYDVKM. This CDR3 is 15 amino acids long. The TCR comes from a human donor who received an intestinal transplant. This rearrangement joins TRBV28 to TRBJ2-7; TRBD2 matches 9 bases. The source was unstimulated CD4+ T cells sorted from spleen or lymph node cells, collected before intestinal transplant. DNA for the CDR3: TGTGCCAGCGAGCGAGCGGGAGGAGCTCTCTACGAGCAGTACTTC. It is translated as CASERAGGALYEQYF. Full variable domain (missing parts from reference TRBV28 and TRBJ2-7): DVKVTQSSRYLVKRTGEKVFLECVQDMDHENMFWYRQDPGLGLRLIYFSYDVKMKEKGDIPEGYSVSREKKERFSLILESASTNQTSMYLCASERAGGALYEQYFGPGTRLTVT.